This is a list of T cell receptor beta chains from one sample in a study of Graves' ophthalmopathy and Graves' hyperthyroidism. TCRdb passed the multiplex PCR reads through MiXCR, listing each CDR3 protein once. Among about 400,000 distinct CDR3 sequences listed, around 17% were seen once. Material: peripheral blood. These receptors came from a woman aged 18-29 years with Graves' ophthalmopathy. Each CDR3 is given with its conserved first and last residue. Each record gives: CDR3 length, V gene, D gene, J gene, clone size, CDR3 DNA, CDR3 protein. The D gene is left open where the match is weak. The listing skips clone size in some rows; elsewhere it reads once, few, many or a size class.

len: 15
v_gene: TRBV28
d_gene: .
j_gene: TRBJ2-5
abundance: many
CDR3nt: TGTGCCAGCAGTTTATCGGAGGCAGGGGAGGAGACCCAGTACTTC
CDR3aa: CASSLSEAGEETQYF

len: 13
v_gene: TRBV19
d_gene: TRBD1
j_gene: TRBJ1-5
abundance: many
CDR3nt: TGTGCCAGTAGCGACAGGGAGAATCAGCCCCAGCATTTT
CDR3aa: CASSDRENQPQHF

len: 13
v_gene: TRBV2
d_gene: .
j_gene: TRBJ2-2
abundance: many
CDR3nt: TGTGCCAGCTTAGCAGGGGACCCCGGGGAGCTGTTTTTT
CDR3aa: CASLAGDPGELFF

len: 15
v_gene: TRBV4-3
d_gene: .
j_gene: TRBJ2-5
abundance: .
CDR3nt: TGCGCCAGCAGCCGCCGTAACACCCCAGGAGAGACCCAGTACTTC
CDR3aa: CASSRRNTPGETQYF

len: 14
v_gene: TRBV12-3/TRBV12-4
d_gene: TRBD2
j_gene: TRBJ2-7
abundance: .
CDR3nt: TGTGCCAGCACCCTAGCGGGAGCAGCGGACGAGCAGTACTTC
CDR3aa: CASTLAGAADEQYF

len: 13
v_gene: TRBV12-3/TRBV12-4
d_gene: TRBD1
j_gene: TRBJ2-5
abundance: few
CDR3nt: TGTGCCAGCAGGGGACAGCTTGAAGAGACCCAGTACTTC
CDR3aa: CASRGQLEETQYF

len: 16
v_gene: TRBV19
d_gene: TRBD2
j_gene: TRBJ2-5
abundance: once
CDR3nt: TGTGCCAGTAGCACTCTCCTAGCGGGAGTGTACGAGACCCAGTACTTC
CDR3aa: CASSTLLAGVYETQYF

len: 18
v_gene: TRBV14
d_gene: TRBD2
j_gene: TRBJ2-7
abundance: many
CDR3nt: TGTGCCAGCAGCCAAGATTCGTCACCTAGCGGGAGAAGCTACGAGCAGTACTTC
CDR3aa: CASSQDSSPSGRSYEQYF

len: 13
v_gene: TRBV11-2
d_gene: .
j_gene: TRBJ2-7
abundance: many
CDR3nt: TGTGCCAGCAGTTTAGGAGGGGACTACGAGCAGTACTTC
CDR3aa: CASSLGGDYEQYF

len: 14
v_gene: TRBV20-1
d_gene: TRBD1
j_gene: TRBJ2-7
abundance: many
CDR3nt: TGCAGTGCTAGGAGGGACAGGGGGCCCTACGAGCAGTACTTC
CDR3aa: CSARRDRGPYEQYF

len: 16
v_gene: TRBV11-2
d_gene: .
j_gene: TRBJ2-7
abundance: many
CDR3nt: TGTGCCAGCAGCTTCGACGTGAGGCTAAAAACCTACGAGCAGTACTTC
CDR3aa: CASSFDVRLKTYEQYF

len: 18
v_gene: TRBV12-3/TRBV12-4
d_gene: TRBD1
j_gene: TRBJ1-2
abundance: many
CDR3nt: TGTGCCAGCAGGTTACTCCCCGGGACAGGGGCCTTGAACTATGGCTACACCTTC
CDR3aa: CASRLLPGTGALNYGYTF

len: 15
v_gene: TRBV6-2/TRBV6-3
d_gene: TRBD1
j_gene: TRBJ1-1
abundance: many
CDR3nt: TGTGCCAGCAGGGGGACAGAACTTATGAACACTGAAGCTTTCTTT
CDR3aa: CASRGTELMNTEAFF

len: 15
v_gene: TRBV12-5
d_gene: .
j_gene: TRBJ1-1
abundance: many
CDR3nt: TGTGCTAGTGGCCGCGCAATCGGGGGGAACACTGAAGCTTTCTTT
CDR3aa: CASGRAIGGNTEAFF

len: 16
v_gene: TRBV7-3
d_gene: .
j_gene: TRBJ2-7
abundance: many
CDR3nt: TGTGCCAGCAGCTCCAACGGGGGCCGGTTGGCCCACGAGCAGTACTTC
CDR3aa: CASSSNGGRLAHEQYF

len: 15
v_gene: TRBV4-2
d_gene: .
j_gene: TRBJ1-1
abundance: many
CDR3nt: TGTGCCAGCAGCCAAGAAGGGCTATCGAACACTGAAGCTTTCTTT
CDR3aa: CASSQEGLSNTEAFF

len: 14
v_gene: TRBV16
d_gene: .
j_gene: TRBJ2-3
abundance: .
CDR3nt: TGTGCCAGCACCTATAGCGGACCCACAGATACGCAGTATTTT
CDR3aa: CASTYSGPTDTQYF

len: 15
v_gene: TRBV20-1
d_gene: TRBD2
j_gene: TRBJ2-5
abundance: .
CDR3nt: TGCAGTGCTAGAGGACTAGCGGGTTCACAAGAGACCCAGTACTTC
CDR3aa: CSARGLAGSQETQYF

len: 15
v_gene: TRBV18
d_gene: .
j_gene: TRBJ2-3
abundance: few
CDR3nt: TGTGCCAGCTCACCGACGGGATCCTCCACAGATACGCAGTATTTT
CDR3aa: CASSPTGSSTDTQYF

len: 13
v_gene: TRBV7-2
d_gene: .
j_gene: TRBJ1-1
abundance: many
CDR3nt: TGTGCCACCCGAAGTCAGATGAGCACTGAAGCTTTCTTT
CDR3aa: CATRSQMSTEAFF

len: 12
v_gene: TRBV7-9
d_gene: .
j_gene: TRBJ1-1
abundance: many
CDR3nt: TGTGCCAGCACCTTCGACGCGGCCGAAGCTTTCTTT
CDR3aa: CASTFDAAEAFF

len: 12
v_gene: TRBV6-1
d_gene: .
j_gene: TRBJ1-1
abundance: many
CDR3nt: TGTGCCAGCAGTGCAATGAACACTGAAGCTTTCTTT
CDR3aa: CASSAMNTEAFF

len: 19
v_gene: TRBV5-1
d_gene: TRBD2
j_gene: TRBJ2-5
abundance: many
CDR3nt: TGCGCCAGCAGCTGGAAACCCGGGACTAGCGGGGGACACCAAGAGACCCAGTACTTC
CDR3aa: CASSWKPGTSGGHQETQYF

len: 14
v_gene: TRBV6-1
d_gene: .
j_gene: TRBJ1-3
abundance: .
CDR3nt: TGTGCCAGCAGTGTGGACCTCTCTGGAAACACCATATATTTT
CDR3aa: CASSVDLSGNTIYF

len: 14
v_gene: TRBV2
d_gene: .
j_gene: TRBJ2-7
abundance: many
CDR3nt: TGTGCCAGCACAATGAATCAGGGGACCTACGAGCAGTACTTC
CDR3aa: CASTMNQGTYEQYF

len: 15
v_gene: TRBV7-2
d_gene: TRBD2
j_gene: TRBJ2-7
abundance: many
CDR3nt: TGTGCCAGCAGCACATCACTAGCGGGGGCCTACGAGCAGTACTTC
CDR3aa: CASSTSLAGAYEQYF

len: 16
v_gene: TRBV4-3
d_gene: TRBD1
j_gene: TRBJ1-6
abundance: many
CDR3nt: TGCGCCAGCAGCCAAGAACTCGACAGGGAGGGATCACCCCTCCACTTT
CDR3aa: CASSQELDREGSPLHF

len: 13
v_gene: TRBV28
d_gene: .
j_gene: TRBJ2-5
abundance: many
CDR3nt: TGTGCCAGAGCGGGTCAGGGGGGAGAGACCCAGTACTTC
CDR3aa: CARAGQGGETQYF

len: 14
v_gene: TRBV11-2
d_gene: .
j_gene: TRBJ1-2
abundance: many
CDR3nt: TGTGCCAGCAGCTTAGAGGGACGGAACTATGGCTACACCTTC
CDR3aa: CASSLEGRNYGYTF

len: 13
v_gene: TRBV7-7
d_gene: .
j_gene: TRBJ2-7
abundance: many
CDR3nt: TGTGCTAGCAGCCCCGGGACGGCATCCGAGCAGTACTTC
CDR3aa: CASSPGTASEQYF

len: 14
v_gene: TRBV20-1
d_gene: .
j_gene: TRBJ2-4
abundance: .
CDR3nt: TGCAGTGCTAGGCCCCCGTGGGCCAAAAACATTCAGTACTTC
CDR3aa: CSARPPWAKNIQYF

len: 20
v_gene: TRBV15
d_gene: .
j_gene: TRBJ2-6
abundance: once
CDR3nt: TGTGCCACCAGCAGAGGGGGCCCGATTCAGGGGACCTCTGGGGCCAACGTCCTGACTTTC
CDR3aa: CATSRGGPIQGTSGANVLTF

len: 13
v_gene: TRBV20-1
d_gene: .
j_gene: TRBJ1-3
abundance: .
CDR3nt: TGCAGTGCCCTGGGCCGATCTGGAAACACCATATATTTT
CDR3aa: CSALGRSGNTIYF